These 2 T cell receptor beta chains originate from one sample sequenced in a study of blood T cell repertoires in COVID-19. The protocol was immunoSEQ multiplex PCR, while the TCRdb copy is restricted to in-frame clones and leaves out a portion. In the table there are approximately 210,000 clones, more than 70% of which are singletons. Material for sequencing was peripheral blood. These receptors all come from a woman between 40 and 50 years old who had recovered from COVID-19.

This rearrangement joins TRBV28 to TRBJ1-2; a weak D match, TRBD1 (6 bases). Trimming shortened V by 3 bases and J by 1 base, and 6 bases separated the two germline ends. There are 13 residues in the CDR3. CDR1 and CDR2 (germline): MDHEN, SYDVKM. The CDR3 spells CASSLDSNYGYTF. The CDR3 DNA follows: TGTGCCAGCAGTTTGGACAGTAACTATGGCTACACCTTC.

As DNA, the CDR3 is TGTGCCAGCAGTTTAGGCCCCCACAGCTACGAGCAGTACTTC. This encodes CASSLGPHSYEQYF. The chain combines TRBV28 with TRBJ2-7; unclear D gene. Germline CDR1 and CDR2: MDHEN and SYDVKM. Trimming took off 2 bases at V and 3 bases at J, with 11 bases between the two ends. This CDR3 has 14 residues.